Following are 15 T cell receptor beta chains from one sample sequenced in a study of blood T cell repertoires in COVID-19. Method: immunoSEQ multiplex PCR; TCRdb's copy keeps in-frame clones and lacks some. The sample carries about 58,000 clones, approximately 90% recorded once. The source material was peripheral blood. Every receptor here comes from a man between 60 and 75 years old with acute or convalescent COVID-19.

The chain couples TRBV24-1 to TRBJ2-3; 9 positions match TRBD1. Germline CDR1 KGHDR, CDR2 SFDVKD. The CDR3 is 13 residues long. With 9 bases clipped from V and 4 bases from J, the junction kept 4 bases outside the gene matches. CDR3 sequence reads: CATGQGSSDTQYF. In nucleotides, the CDR3 is TGTGCCACCGGACAGGGGAGTTCAGATACGCAGTATTTT.

The J gene is TRBJ2-7, the V gene TRBV7-9, with a possible D match to TRBD2 (5 bases). Germline loops: CDR1 SEHNR, CDR2 FQNEAQ (reference sequence). Trimming took 5 bases from V and 5 from J, leaving 19 bases between them. The CDR3 contains 15 residues. The CDR3 loop reads CASSRSGSDGDEQYF. The CDR3 region has the DNA TGTGCCAGCAGCCGTTCCGGGTCGGACGGGGACGAGCAGTACTTC.

The chain has TRBV28 and TRBJ1-4, with TRBD1 identical over 11 bases. Per germline, CDR1 MDHEN and CDR2 SYDVKM. There are 17 residues in the CDR3. Germline trimming cut 5 bases from V and 8 bases from J; bases unmatched to any gene: 13. The CDR3 coding sequence is TGTGCCAGCAGTATATTCCGTCCGGGACAGGGGGAGGAAAAACTGTTTTTT. Its protein is CASSIFRPGQGEEKLFF.

V gene TRBV30 combines with J gene TRBJ2-7; 12 bases agree with TRBD1. The germline V gene encodes CDR1 GTSNPN and CDR2 SVGIG (reference sequence). This CDR3 comprises 16 residues. J lost 7 bases, V lost 0 bases, and 10 bases had no gene match. For the CDR3, the DNA is TGTGCCTGGAGTGTACGAATAGGGACAGGGGGCGAAGAGCAGTACTTC. Translation gives CAWSVRIGTGGEEQYF.

The chain couples TRBV30 to TRBJ1-2; D is possibly TRBD1 (6 bases). The V and J ends lost 2 bases and 2 bases respectively, with 21 bases between them. CDR3 length: 17 amino acids. Looked up from germline, CDR1 is GTSNPN and CDR2 is SVGIG (reference sequence). The DNA for the CDR3 is TGTGCCTGGAGTATTAGGGGGACCACCGCGAAAAACTATGGCTACACCTTC. Translating gives CAWSIRGTTAKNYGYTF.

V and J are TRBV12-5 and TRBJ1-2; D unresolved. The CDR3 has 12 amino acids. In germline, CDR1 is LGHNT, CDR2 FRNRAP. Trimming left V 6 bases short and J 2 bases short, with 7 bases between. This chain's CDR3 is CASGNSNYGYTF. The DNA of the CDR3 is TGTGCTAGTGGAAATTCGAACTATGGCTACACCTTC.

The chain has TRBV4-1 and TRBJ2-3, with 12 positions matching TRBD2. The V gene's germline CDR1 is MGHRA and CDR2 YSYEKL. There are 17 residues in the CDR3. V shed 0 bases and J 2 bases; nucleotides not matched to a gene: 3. Written as DNA, the CDR3 is TGCGCCAGCAGCCAAGACGGACTAGCGGGGACCACAGATACGCAGTATTTT. This codes for CASSQDGLAGTTDTQYF.

The chain carries TRBV7-2 and TRBJ2-1, with a tentative D call TRBD1 (6 bases). Trimming removed 4 bases from V and 9 bases from J, with 16 bases in between. Germline V CDR1 and CDR2: SGHTA, FQGNSA. The CDR3 is 14 amino acids. The DNA for the CDR3 is TGTGCCAGCAGCTCAACCGGACAGAATGGTGAGCAGTTCTTC. It is translated as CASSSTGQNGEQFF.

The chain employs TRBV7-3 and TRBJ1-5, with D unresolved. The CDR3 is 14 amino acids. CDR1 SGHTA and CDR2 FQGTGA come from the germline V gene. V lost 7 bases and J 1 base, leaving 11 bases between the germline ends. The CDR3 is CASTPPGSNQPQHF. CDR3 nucleotides: TGTGCCAGCACCCCCCCGGGGAGCAATCAGCCCCAGCATTTT.

V is TRBV7-2 and J is TRBJ2-1; TRBD2 is a possible D gene (5 bases). CDR3 size: 14 residues. Trimming removed 1 base from V and 5 bases from J, with 9 bases in between. The germline V gene encodes CDR1 SGHTA and CDR2 FQGNSA. CDR3 DNA: TGTGCCAGCAGCTTAGGCGACTACGACAATGAGCAGTTCTTC. It is translated as CASSLGDYDNEQFF.

This rearrangement joins TRBV13 to TRBJ2-1; TRBD2 matches at 10 bases. CDR3 length equals 16 residues. With 3 bases clipped from V and 8 bases from J, the junction kept 10 bases outside the gene matches. Germline V gives CDR1 PRHDT, CDR2 FYEKMQ (reference sequence). The CDR3 DNA follows: TGTGCCAGCAGCTTCTCCGGGTTAGCGGGAGGCTATGAGCAGTTCTTC. This sequence encodes CASSFSGLAGGYEQFF. The entire variable domain, with the rest obtained from reference TRBV13 and TRBJ2-1, is as follows: AAGVIQSPRHLIKEKRETATLKCYPIPRHDTVYWYQQGPGQDPQFLISFYEKMQSDKGSIPDRFSAQQFSDYHSELNMSSLELGDSALYFCASSFSGLAGGYEQFFGPGTRLTVL.

The chain combines TRBV11-2 with TRBJ1-1; unclear D gene. V was pared by 5 bases and J by 7 bases, with 20 bases between. The CDR3 extends over 15 amino acids. The germline V gene has CDR1 SGHAT and CDR2 FQNNGV. In nucleotides, the CDR3 is TGTGCCAGCAGCCTAGCTTCTGGGCCGACCTTTGAAGCTTTCTTT. Its protein product is CASSLASGPTFEAFF.

This clone has only one observation. The chain links TRBV11-3 to TRBJ2-3; TRBD2 might be the D (6 bases). V dropped 3 bases and J dropped 4 bases, with 14 bases sitting between them. This CDR3 has 15 amino acids. Germline loops: CDR1 SGHNT, CDR2 YENEEA. The CDR3 spells CASSFGGTGADTQYF. CDR3 nucleotides: TGTGCCAGCAGCTTTGGAGGGACGGGAGCAGATACGCAGTATTTT.

The chain combines TRBV2 with TRBJ2-7; TRBD2 is a possible D gene (6 bases). Germline V gene data show CDR1 as SNHLY and CDR2 as FYNNEI. The CDR3 runs 15 residues. Trimming stripped 6 bases from V and 2 bases from J, with 17 bases between. CDR3 DNA sequence: TGTGCCAGCAGGCCCCGGGAGAGTATAGCCTACGAGCAGTACTTC. Translated, it gives CASRPRESIAYEQYF.

The CDR3 here is CASTLQGGAYTEAFF. CDR3 bases: TGTGCCAGCACGCTCCAAGGAGGGGCGTACACTGAAGCTTTCTTT. This sequence joins TRBV11-2 and TRBJ1-1, with D possibly being TRBD1 (5 bases). CDR1 and CDR2 (germline): SGHAT, FQNNGV. V lost 7 bases to trimming and J lost 3 bases, with 18 bases between them. The CDR3 length is 15 residues.